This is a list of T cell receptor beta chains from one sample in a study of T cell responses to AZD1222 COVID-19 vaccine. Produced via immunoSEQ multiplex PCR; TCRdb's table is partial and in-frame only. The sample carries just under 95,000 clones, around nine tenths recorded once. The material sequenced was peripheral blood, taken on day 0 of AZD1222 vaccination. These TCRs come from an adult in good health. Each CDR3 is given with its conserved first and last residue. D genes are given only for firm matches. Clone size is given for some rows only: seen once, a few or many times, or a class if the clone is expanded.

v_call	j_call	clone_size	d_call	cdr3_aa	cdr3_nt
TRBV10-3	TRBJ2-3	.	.	CATREAASTDTQYF	TGTGCCACCAGGGAGGCGGCTAGCACAGATACGCAGTATTTT
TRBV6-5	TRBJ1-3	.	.	CASTDYRAGGNTIYF	TGTGCCAGCACCGATTACAGGGCGGGAGGAAACACCATATATTTT
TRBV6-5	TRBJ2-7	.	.	CASSTDGISYEQYF	TGTGCCAGCAGTACGGACGGGATCTCCTACGAGCAGTACTTC
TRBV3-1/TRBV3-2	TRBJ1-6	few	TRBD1	CASSQPDRGSPLHF	TGTGCCAGCAGCCAACCGGACAGGGGTTCACCCCTCCACTTT
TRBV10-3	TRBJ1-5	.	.	CATKETEYSNQPQHF	TGTGCCACCAAAGAGACAGAGTATAGCAATCAGCCCCAGCATTTT
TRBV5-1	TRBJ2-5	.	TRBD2	CASSYVRGLAGAPGQETQYF	TGCGCCAGCAGCTACGTTCGGGGACTAGCGGGGGCCCCTGGTCAAGAGACCCAGTACTTC
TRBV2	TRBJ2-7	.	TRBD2	CASSEGGYEQYF	TGTGCCAGCAGTGAGGGGGGGTACGAGCAGTACTTC
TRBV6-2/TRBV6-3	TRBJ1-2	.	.	CASSYSTSSLNYGYTF	TGTGCCAGCAGTTACTCGACCTCCTCGCTAAACTATGGCTACACCTTC
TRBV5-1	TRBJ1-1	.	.	CASSLAPGSANTEAFF	TGCGCCAGCAGCTTGGCTCCGGGAAGCGCGAACACTGAAGCTTTCTTT
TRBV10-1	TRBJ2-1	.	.	CASSVRGAGYNEQFF	TGCGCCAGCAGTGTTAGGGGGGCCGGCTACAATGAGCAGTTCTTC
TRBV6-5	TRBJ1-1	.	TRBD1	CASSYRGPMNTEAFF	TGTGCCAGCAGTTACAGGGGGCCCATGAACACTGAAGCTTTCTTT
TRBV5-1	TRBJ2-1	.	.	CASSLGTGGGLNEQFF	TGCGCCAGCAGCTTGGGTACGGGCGGTGGCCTCAATGAGCAGTTCTTC
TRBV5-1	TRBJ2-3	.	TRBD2	CASSRPASGSTDTQYF	TGCGCCAGCAGCCGTCCCGCTAGCGGGTCCACAGATACGCAGTATTTT